These 29 T cell receptor beta chains were sequenced from one sample in a study of identifying expanded T cells in peripheral blood (dated by TCRdb to between 2018 and 2020). Libraries were constructed by the immunoSEQ multiplex PCR assay. Not all clones reach the TCRdb copy of this immuneACCESS table, which keeps in-frame sequences only. Checked studies attribute under half of the gap to unresolved V genes and leave the rest unexplained. The sample has 95,000 to 150,000 clones on record, around four fifths of them singletons. The ten biggest clones cover 3.3% of the sample. The specimen sequenced was blood. These receptors were obtained from a person aged 18 to 70 in good health.

The V call is TRBV7-2, the J call TRBJ1-2; D is ambiguous. Germline CDR1 and CDR2: SGHTA and FQGNSA. The CDR3 spans 15 residues. Trimming removed 1 base at V and 4 bases at J, with 13 bases between. The CDR3 region has the DNA TGTGCCAGCAGCTTAGGGTCAGACTACCTCTATGGCTACACCTTC. It is translated as CASSLGSDYLYGYTF.

A single count supports this clone. In DNA, the CDR3 is TGCGCCAGCAGCCAAGATCGGAGGACGGGAAATCAGCCCCAGCATTTT. As protein: CASSQDRRTGNQPQHF. This chain links TRBV4-1 with TRBJ1-5; D is uncertain. The V gene lost 0 bases and the J gene lost 4 bases, with 13 bases spanning the gap. Germline V lookup: CDR1 MGHRA, CDR2 YSYEKL. This CDR3 region has 16 residues.

This clone was detected only once. The rearrangement joins TRBV11-2 to TRBJ2-7; 7 bases agree with TRBD1. V gave up 2 bases and J gave up 3 bases; unmatched junction bases: 4. CDR3 length: 14 residues. CDR1 and CDR2 (germline): SGHAT, FQNNGV. Here the CDR3 reads CASSLYRGHYEQYF. Written as DNA, the CDR3 is TGTGCCAGCAGCTTATACAGGGGTCACTACGAGCAGTACTTC.

The rearrangement joins TRBV7-9 to TRBJ2-7, with D hard to call. The V gene lost 1 base and the J gene lost 5 bases, with 3 bases spanning the gap. Germline CDR1 and CDR2: SEHNR and FQNEAQ (reference sequence). The CDR3 covers 11 residues. The CDR3 reads CASSLGDEQYF. CDR3 bases: TGTGCCAGCAGCTTAGGGGACGAGCAGTACTTC.

The V call is TRBV9, the J call TRBJ1-2, with 8 bases aligning to TRBD1. CDR1 and CDR2 from the germline V gene are SGDLS and YYNGEE. There are 15 residues in the CDR3. Trimming at V came to 4 bases and at J to 6 bases, leaving 11 bases not matched to a gene. The CDR3 DNA reads TGTGCCAGCAGCTTATCCCCAGGGGGCGGAGATGGCTACACCTTC. It encodes CASSLSPGGGDGYTF.

The chain recombines TRBV4-3 with TRBJ1-2, with TRBD1 identical over 8 bases. The CDR3 is 15 residues long. Per the germline V gene, CDR1 is LGHNA and CDR2 is YSLEER. The junction had 6 bases not matched to a gene; V was cut back by 1 base and J by 5 bases. This CDR3 reads CASSQGTGLSYGYTF. The CDR3 bases are TGCGCCAGCAGCCAAGGGACAGGGCTTTCATATGGCTACACCTTC.

This chain links TRBV11-3 with TRBJ1-2; TRBD1 might be the D (6 bases). CDR3 size: 12 residues. CDR1 and CDR2 (germline): SGHNT, YENEEA. V lost 4 bases to trimming and J lost 6 bases, with 9 bases between them. CDR3 sequence: CASSSTGNGYTF. The DNA of the CDR3 is TGTGCCAGCAGCTCGACAGGAAATGGCTACACCTTC.

The chain is built from TRBV5-1 and TRBJ1-1, with D unresolved. This CDR3 is built from 17 residues. V lost 2 bases to trimming and J lost 0 bases, with 17 bases between them. Per germline, CDR1 SGHRS and CDR2 YFSETQ. CDR3 in DNA: TGCGCCAGCAGCTTCTCGTCCCGAACCACTATGAACACTGAAGCTTTCTTT. This sequence encodes CASSFSSRTTMNTEAFF.

This chain uses TRBV6-6 with TRBJ2-1; 7 nucleotides line up with TRBD1. The junction had 9 bases not matched to a gene; V was cut back by 6 bases and J by 1 base. CDR1 and CDR2 (germline): MNHNY, SVGAGI (reference sequence). The CDR3 covers 16 residues. The CDR3 DNA reads as TGTGCCAGCAGGGGGGACAGAGTCATTTCCTACAATGAGCAGTTCTTC. It specifies CASRGDRVISYNEQFF.

V is TRBV28 and J is TRBJ1-2, with no clear D. V lost 2 bases to trimming and J lost 4 bases, with 8 bases between them. CDR3 length: 13 amino acids. Germline CDR1 reads MDHEN; CDR2 reads SYDVKM. The CDR3: CASSLGMGYGYTF. The DNA of the CDR3 is TGTGCCAGCAGTTTAGGGATGGGCTATGGCTACACCTTC.

The rearrangement links TRBV7-2 to TRBJ1-1; tentatively, D is TRBD1 (5 bases). V was trimmed by 1 base and J by 3 bases, leaving 15 bases between them. Per germline, CDR1 SGHTA and CDR2 FQGNSA. This CDR3 has 16 amino acids. The CDR3 DNA reads as TGTGCCAGCAGCTTAGGGGCGGGGTCGGGACACACTGAAGCTTTCTTT. Residues: CASSLGAGSGHTEAFF.

The chain links TRBV7-2 to TRBJ2-1, with D perhaps TRBD1 (6 bases). The CDR3 extends over 14 amino acids. Looked up from germline, CDR1 is SGHTA and CDR2 is FQGNSA. The CDR3 spells CATQGQADYNEQFF. The CDR3 DNA sequence: TGTGCTACCCAGGGGCAGGCAGACTACAATGAGCAGTTCTTC.

The V call is TRBV2, the J call TRBJ2-1; D may be TRBD1 or TRBD2 (6 bases each). V gave up 8 bases and J gave up 0 bases, with 14 bases separating them. Germline CDR1 reads SNHLY; CDR2 reads FYNNEI. The CDR3 length is 15 residues. In DNA, the CDR3 is TGTGCCAGCCCCCAAGGGGGGAGCTCCTACAATGAGCAGTTCTTC. It specifies CASPQGGSSYNEQFF.

This clone has just one count. The V call is TRBV19, the J call TRBJ1-6; perhaps TRBD1 as D (5 bases). Trimming stripped 7 bases from V and 6 bases from J, with 19 bases between. Germline values: CDR1 LNHDA, CDR2 SQIVND (reference sequence). The CDR3 runs 16 residues. CDR3 nucleotide sequence: TGTGCCAGTAAGCCACCTGTTGGGGGACTTAATTCACCCCTCCACTTT. It specifies CASKPPVGGLNSPLHF.

The gene calls are TRBV19 and TRBJ2-2; 7 bases fit TRBD1. This CDR3 contains 15 residues. Unmatched junction bases numbered 7, after V lost 7 bases and J lost 2 bases. Per the germline V gene, CDR1 is LNHDA and CDR2 is SQIVND (reference sequence). The CDR3 DNA follows: TGTGCCAGTAATCCCGGGACAGCCAACACCGGGGAGCTGTTTTTT. Its protein is CASNPGTANTGELFF.

V and J are TRBV18 and TRBJ2-4; 8 bases are a match to TRBD2. V lost 4 bases and J lost 0; bases outside the gene matches: 11. CDR3 length: 18 amino acids. Germline CDR1 reads KGHSH; CDR2 reads LQKENI. CDR3 coding DNA: TGTGCCAGCTCACGGGCCAGCGGGGGCCAAGTAGCCAAAAACATTCAGTACTTC. It translates to CASSRASGGQVAKNIQYF.

The chain employs TRBV6-1 and TRBJ2-1; 7 bases line up with TRBD1. CDR3 length: 11 residues. J lost 12 bases, V lost 4 bases, and 3 bases had no gene match. Germline lookup yields CDR1 MNHNS and CDR2 SASEGT. This CDR3 reads CASSVQGRQFF. Written as DNA, the CDR3 is TGTGCCAGCAGTGTACAGGGGAGGCAGTTCTTC.

The gene calls are TRBV27 and TRBJ2-7; 7 positions agree with TRBD1. J gave up 2 bases and V 5 bases, and 9 bases lay outside the gene matches. Germline V gene sequence: CDR1 MNHEY, CDR2 SMNVEV (reference sequence). CDR3 length: 15 residues. CDR3 DNA: TGTGCCAGCAGTAAACTACAGGGGCTACCCTACGAGCAGTACTTC. Translated: CASSKLQGLPYEQYF.

Worth noting for this clone: The germline gene is not matched at one end of the junction; a read error may be the cause. The chain carries TRBV7-3 and TRBJ2-7, with D tentatively TRBD1 (6 bases). The CDR3 extends over 18 amino acids. Per the germline V gene, CDR1 is SGHTA and CDR2 is FQGTGA. Written as DNA, the CDR3 is TGTGCCAGCAGCCGGATCCCGACAGGCTTGAGAGGGACCTACGAGCAGCACTTC. It yields the protein CASSRIPTGLRGTYEQHF.

The chain has TRBV19 and TRBJ1-3; D perhaps matches TRBD1 (5 bases). Germline V gene lookup returns CDR1 LNHDA and CDR2 SQIVND (reference sequence). Trimming stripped 6 bases from V and 2 bases from J, with 14 bases between. This CDR3 contains 15 residues. The CDR3 DNA reads as TGTGCCAGTAGCATGGGACTGTCAGCTGGAAACACCATATATTTT. Residues: CASSMGLSAGNTIYF.

The chain links TRBV4-2 to TRBJ1-1, with TRBD1 matching 7 bases. Germline V gives CDR1 LGHNA, CDR2 YNFKEQ. J lost 1 base, V lost 0 bases, and 8 bases had no gene match. This CDR3 contains 17 residues. CDR3 amino acids: CASSQEGGTVRNTEAFF. The CDR3 DNA sequence: TGTGCCAGCAGCCAAGAGGGGGGGACAGTGCGGAACACTGAAGCTTTCTTT.

This chain connects TRBV2 to TRBJ1-6; weak D call: TRBD1 (5 bases). Trimming left V 3 bases short and J 10 bases short, with 16 bases between. This CDR3 comprises 15 residues. CDR1 and CDR2 from the germline V gene are SNHLY and FYNNEI. The CDR3 sequence: CASSDLGGMRSPLHF. As DNA, the CDR3 is TGTGCCAGCAGTGATTTGGGGGGGATGAGGTCACCCCTCCACTTT.

The chain uses TRBV5-6 and TRBJ1-5, with D possibly being TRBD1 (5 bases). The CDR3 is 17 residues long. V was pared by 2 bases and J by 6 bases, with 21 bases between. Germline V gives CDR1 SGHDT, CDR2 YYEEEE. CDR3 amino acids: CASSFGTGRGIRQPQHF. The CDR3 DNA follows: TGTGCCAGCAGCTTCGGAACCGGGAGGGGAATACGTCAGCCCCAGCATTTT. The whole variable domain, remainder taken from reference TRBV5-6 and TRBJ1-5, is DAGVTQSPTHLIKTRGQQVTLRCSPKSGHDTVSWYQQALGQGPQFIFQYYEEEERQRGNFPDRFSGHQFPNYSSELNVNALLLGDSALYLCASSFGTGRGIRQPQHFGDGTRLSIL.

The chain recombines TRBV7-2 with TRBJ1-1; 7 nucleotides align to TRBD1. Germline V CDR1 and CDR2: SGHTA, FQGNSA. The ends lost 3 bases at V and 4 bases at J; junction bases unmatched: 8. This CDR3 region has 15 residues. CDR3: CASSLTGFLVTEAFF. CDR3 DNA sequence: TGTGCCAGCAGCTTGACAGGGTTTTTGGTCACTGAAGCTTTCTTT.

The CDR3 DNA follows: TGTGCCAGCTCACCACTACAGGGGACTGATAACTATGGCTACACCTTC. Protein product: CASSPLQGTDNYGYTF. The chain recombines TRBV18 with TRBJ1-2; 7 positions agree with TRBD1. This CDR3 has 16 amino acids. Germline-derived CDR1 and CDR2 are KGHSH and LQKENI. Trimming cost V 1 base and J 1 base; bases outside gene matches: 6.

The chain is built from TRBV5-1 and TRBJ1-2; the match to TRBD1 covers 7 bases. This CDR3 has 14 residues. J was trimmed by 8 bases and V by 5 bases; bases with no gene match: 12. CDR1 is SGHRS, CDR2 YFSETQ, per germline. CDR3 protein: CASRQGLMSWGYTF. CDR3 in DNA: TGCGCCAGCAGACAGGGGTTAATGTCTTGGGGCTACACCTTC.

This sequence joins TRBV14 and TRBJ2-7, with D perhaps matching TRBD1 (6 bases). V was shortened by 3 bases and J by 0 bases, with 6 bases between the two germline ends. The CDR3 is 13 amino acids. Germline-derived CDR1 and CDR2 are SGHDN and FVKESK. The CDR3 DNA is TGTGCCAGCAGCCAGGGGGCCTCCTACGAGCAGTACTTC. Translating it yields CASSQGASYEQYF.

This chain joins TRBV6-1 and TRBJ1-5; no reliable D call. Trimming shortened V by 4 bases and J by 0 bases, and 16 bases separated the two germline ends. CDR1 and CDR2 from the germline V gene are MNHNS and SASEGT. The CDR3 sequence is 17 residues long. CDR3 region: CASSGISGKYSNQPQHF. In DNA form, the CDR3 reads TGTGCCAGCAGTGGTATTTCGGGGAAATATAGCAATCAGCCCCAGCATTTT.

This rearrangement joins TRBV7-8 to TRBJ1-3; D unresolved. V lost 5 bases and J lost 0, with 5 bases in between. CDR1 and CDR2 from the germline V gene are SGHVS and FQNEAQ. The CDR3 sequence is 13 residues long. The CDR3 DNA is TGTGCCAGCAGCGGCAGCTCTGGAAACACCATATATTTT. Translating it yields CASSGSSGNTIYF.